These T cell receptor beta chains were read from a single sample in a study of molecular identifiers for immune sequencing clone quantification. A single record per CDR3 protein comes from TCRdb applying MiXCR to the PCR reads. This table has hundreds of thousands of distinct CDR3 sequences, less than 20% appearing once. The source material was naive CD8+ T cells from blood, with Jurkat cell RNA spiked in. The receptors come from a human donor in good health. Some libraries in this study had Jurkat cell RNA spiked in. The CDR3 runs from the conserved cysteine through the conserved F or W. A D gene is named only where the DNA matches it firmly. Size values are once, few and many counts, or a class for expanded clones, and some rows have none.

>-|TRBV7-7|-
CASSLEPGDSGANVLTF
>many|TRBV7-2|-
CASSATGGGEQYF
>-|TRBV4-1|TRBD1
CASRLTGGGTDTQYF
>few|TRBV2|TRBD2
CASSETVAGDVEQYF
>few|TRBV5-6|-
CASAKGAGELFF
>-|TRBV11-2|-
CASSFAGPLNEQSF
>many|TRBV4-1|TRBD1
CASSQAFGQVNTEAFF
>-|TRBV4-1|-
CASSKPVLSNTGELFF
>many|TRBV5-6|TRBD1
CASSEGQGVALYEQYF
>few|TRBV7-9|-
CASSLRLKVRASYEQYF
>many|TRBV15|-
CATSRGVVGSDTQYF
>-|TRBV24-1|TRBD1
CVTSDPDRGETQYF
>-|TRBV20-1|TRBD2
CSAREVAGVTGELFF
>many|TRBV27|-
CASSLSSLDTQYF
>many|TRBV10-3|-
CAISESRGYYEQYF
>few|TRBV5-5|-
CASSLGQTGELFF
>many|TRBV6-1|-
CASSEVSSYEQYF
>-|TRBV29-1|-
CSVEGYFGDIYEQYF
>many|TRBV20-1|-
CSAPGTASYEQYF
>-|TRBV6-1|TRBD2
CASSDGLAGALETQYF
>-|TRBV6-4|TRBD2
CASSDSRAGGTDTQYF
>many|TRBV9|-
CASSVDGGVETQYF
>few|TRBV2|-
CASCRGGTGELFF
>many|TRBV7-9|-
CASSFLEGLETQYF
>-|TRBV7-6|TRBD2
CASSTQRGEPNTDTQYF
>many|TRBV5-4|-
CASEDGGGPPDTQYF
>many|TRBV21-1|-
CAIEGNSPLHF
>once|TRBV12-3/TRBV12-4|TRBD1
CAGSLPGTGKLAGELFF
>many|TRBV6-5|-
CASSQGTPNYGYTF
>many|TRBV28|TRBD1
CASSLRGRDRDTEAFF
>-|TRBV6-2/TRBV6-3|-
CATIKPRDSFTDTQYF
>many|TRBV28|-
CASSHQAGSRADTQYF
>many|TRBV7-9|TRBD1
CASSQPGQGASTEAFF
>-|TRBV11-2|TRBD2
CAGSLSSGVSYEQYF
>many|TRBV5-1|-
CASSSRGGGGTDTQYF
>-|TRBV5-3|TRBD2
CASGSALTSGEELFF
>few|TRBV4-3|-
CASSQGDQETQYF
>many|TRBV20-1|-
CSAQDRAYEQYF
>many|TRBV5-1|-
CASRQGNPYEQYF
>-|TRBV12-3/TRBV12-4|-
CASSLGGGGYKDTQYF
>many|TRBV30|-
CAWSSAPTEAFF
>many|TRBV27|TRBD2
CASSFPTGASGRAVSEQFF
>few|TRBV3-1|TRBD2
CASSQDRGSGGYQETQYF